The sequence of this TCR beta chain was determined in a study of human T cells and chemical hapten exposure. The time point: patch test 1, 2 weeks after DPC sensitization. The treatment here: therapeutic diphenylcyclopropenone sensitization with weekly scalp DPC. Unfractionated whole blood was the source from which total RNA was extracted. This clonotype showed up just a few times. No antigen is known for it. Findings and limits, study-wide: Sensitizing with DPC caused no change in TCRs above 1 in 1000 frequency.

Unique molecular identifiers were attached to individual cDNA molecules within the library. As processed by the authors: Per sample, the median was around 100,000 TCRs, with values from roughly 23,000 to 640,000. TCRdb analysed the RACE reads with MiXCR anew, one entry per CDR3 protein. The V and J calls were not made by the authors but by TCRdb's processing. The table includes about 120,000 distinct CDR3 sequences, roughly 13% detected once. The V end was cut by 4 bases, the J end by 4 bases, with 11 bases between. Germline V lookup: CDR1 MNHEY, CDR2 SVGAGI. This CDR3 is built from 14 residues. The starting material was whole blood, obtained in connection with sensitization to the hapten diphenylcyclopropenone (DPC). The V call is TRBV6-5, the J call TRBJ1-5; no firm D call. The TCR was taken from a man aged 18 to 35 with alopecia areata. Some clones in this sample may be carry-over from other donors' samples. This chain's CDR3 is CASSLRRWNQPQHF. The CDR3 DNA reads TGTGCCAGCAGTTTACGTCGATGGAATCAGCCCCAGCATTTT.